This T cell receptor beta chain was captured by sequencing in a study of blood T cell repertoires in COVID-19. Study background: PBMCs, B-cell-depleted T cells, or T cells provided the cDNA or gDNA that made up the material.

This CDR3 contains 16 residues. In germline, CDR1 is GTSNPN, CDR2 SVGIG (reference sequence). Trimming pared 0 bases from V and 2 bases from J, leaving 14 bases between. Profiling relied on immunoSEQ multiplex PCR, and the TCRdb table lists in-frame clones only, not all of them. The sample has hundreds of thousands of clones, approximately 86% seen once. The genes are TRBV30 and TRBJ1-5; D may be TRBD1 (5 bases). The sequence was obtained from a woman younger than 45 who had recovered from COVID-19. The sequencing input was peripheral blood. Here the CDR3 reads CAWSVRRGGGNQPQHF. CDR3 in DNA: TGTGCCTGGAGTGTACGTCGGGGCGGGGGCAATCAGCCCCAGCATTTT.